This T cell receptor beta chain was identified during a study of Graves' ophthalmopathy and Graves' hyperthyroidism. V lost 9 bases to trimming and J lost 3 bases; unmatched junction nucleotides: 4. CDR1 SGHNT and CDR2 YENEEA come from the germline V gene. The CDR3 length is 12 residues. Presentation of ophthalmopathy in the donors involved moderate-to-severe activity, CAS ≥3, NOSPECS ≥4 and a duration under 3 months. Findings and limits, study-wide: Thyroid clonotypes that were expanded above 0.001 frequency mostly also appeared in blood. Using a 13-signature model, the authors split ophthalmopathy from stable hyperthyroidism, with around 89% sensitivity and roughly 80% specificity.

This clonotype has only a few counts. Its specificity is not known. RNA transcripts yielded amplified TCR beta CDR3 regions. An initial RT-PCR round employing HTBI primers preceded a second-round multiplex PCR. TCRdb reprocessed the multiplex PCR reads with MiXCR, giving one entry per CDR3 protein. The sample yields approximately 460,000 distinct CDR3 sequences, 13% to 15% seen once. Sequencing was done on a sample of blood. The clonotype was recovered from a woman younger than 45 with Graves' ophthalmopathy. The chain employs TRBV11-3 and TRBJ1-1; 7 positions match TRBD1. CDR3 protein: CASGGTDTEAFF. The CDR3 bases are TGTGCCAGTGGAGGGACAGACACTGAAGCTTTCTTT.